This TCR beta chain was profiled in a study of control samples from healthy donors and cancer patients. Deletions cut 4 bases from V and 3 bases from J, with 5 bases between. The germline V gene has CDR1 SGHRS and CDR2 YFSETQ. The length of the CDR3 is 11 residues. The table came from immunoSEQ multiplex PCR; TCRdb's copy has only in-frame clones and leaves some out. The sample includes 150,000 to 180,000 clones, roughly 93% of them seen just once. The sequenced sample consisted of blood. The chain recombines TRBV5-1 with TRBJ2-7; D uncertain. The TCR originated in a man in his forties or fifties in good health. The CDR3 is CASSQDYEQYF. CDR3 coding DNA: TGCGCCAGCAGCCAAGACTACGAGCAGTACTTC.